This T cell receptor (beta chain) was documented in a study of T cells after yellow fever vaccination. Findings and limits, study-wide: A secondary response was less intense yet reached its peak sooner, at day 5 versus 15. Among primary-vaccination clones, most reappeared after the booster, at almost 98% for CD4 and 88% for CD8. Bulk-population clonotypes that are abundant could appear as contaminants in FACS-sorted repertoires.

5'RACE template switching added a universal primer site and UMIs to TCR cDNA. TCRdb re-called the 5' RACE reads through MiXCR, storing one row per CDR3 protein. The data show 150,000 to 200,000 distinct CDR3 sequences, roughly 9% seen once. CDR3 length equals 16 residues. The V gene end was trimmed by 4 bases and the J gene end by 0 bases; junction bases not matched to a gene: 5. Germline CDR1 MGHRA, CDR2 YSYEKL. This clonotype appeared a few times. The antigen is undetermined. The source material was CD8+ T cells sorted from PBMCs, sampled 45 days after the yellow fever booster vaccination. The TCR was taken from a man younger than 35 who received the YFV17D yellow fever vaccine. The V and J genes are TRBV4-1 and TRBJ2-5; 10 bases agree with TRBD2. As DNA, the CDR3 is TGCGCCAGCAGCCTAACTAGCGGGGAGAACCAAGAGACCCAGTACTTC. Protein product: CASSLTSGENQETQYF.